This TCR beta chain stems from a study of T-cell reconstitution after alpha-beta-depleted transplantation in children. Study-level findings and limits: One year post-transplant, T-cell counts and diversity were largely derived from T cells produced anew. Alpha-beta T cells present about two months after transplant were reported to originate from several hundred expanded graft clones.

This CDR3 has 17 amino acids. The J segment lost 4 bases and the V segment lost 3 bases, leaving 10 bases of the junction unmatched. CDR1 is LNHDA, CDR2 SQIVND, per germline (reference sequence). Preparation of the TCRbeta library used unique molecular identifiers. TCRdb reprocessed the PCR reads with MiXCR, giving one entry per CDR3 protein. The data contain approximately 32,000 distinct CDR3 sequences, around 7% of them seen just once; the ten biggest clones take up approximately 30%. In its sample, this clonotype was seen many times. Its target is not known. Sequences were derived from peripheral blood, sampled 60 days after TCRalphabeta/CD19-depleted stem cell transplant. This sequence originates from a child in the first two years of life who had a stem cell transplant for acute myeloid leukemia, so the T cells may come from the graft donor. The chain is built from TRBV19 and TRBJ2-2, with 8 bases lining up with TRBD2. This chain's CDR3 is CASSMTSEIPGTGELFF. The CDR3 DNA sequence: TGTGCCAGTAGTATGACTAGCGAGATACCCGGCACCGGGGAGCTGTTTTTT.